A single sample gave rise to the 10 T cell receptor beta chains below, sequenced in a study of blood T cells in healthy people across ages. Primers used in a second PCR of roughly 6 to 12 cycles were a sample-barcoded 5' primer and a J-beta primer mix. MiXCR, run by TCRdb on the 5' RACE reads, gives a single entry per CDR3 protein. There are about 1,400,000 distinct CDR3 sequences in the sample; about 40% occur only once, and roughly 7.9% lies in the top ten. The sequenced sample consisted of blood. The receptors come from a woman under 30 in good health.

V usage is TRBV5-5 and J usage is TRBJ2-3, with D possibly called TRBD1 or TRBD2 (5 bases each). CDR3 length: 15 residues. With 3 bases removed from V and 5 bases from J, the gap between germline ends came to 16 bases. Looked up from germline, CDR1 is SGHKS and CDR2 is YYEKEE (reference sequence). The CDR3 bases are TGTGCCAGCAGCTGGAGCTGGGGGTCTGGAGATACGCAGTATTTT. Translating it yields CASSWSWGSGDTQYF. Drawing the rest from reference TRBV5-5 and TRBJ2-3, the complete variable domain is DAGVTQSPTHLIKTRGQQVTLRCSPISGHKSVSWYQQVLGQGPQFIFQYYEKEERGRGNFPDRFSARQFPNYSSELNVNALLLGDSALYLCASSWSWGSGDTQYFGPGTRLTVL.

This clonotype was counted between two and nine times. V usage is TRBV12-3 or TRBV12-4 and J usage is TRBJ2-1; D remains unclear. This CDR3 has 16 amino acids. V was shortened by 0 bases and J by 4 bases, with 13 bases between the two germline ends. CDR3 in DNA: TGTGCCAGCAGTTTAGCATGGCTAGTAGGGTACAATGAGCAGTTCTTC. Protein: CASSLAWLVGYNEQFF.

This clonotype came up once. The rearrangement joins TRBV4-1 to TRBJ2-5, with no clear D. Germline V CDR1 and CDR2: MGHRA, YSYEKL. V lost 0 bases, J lost 11 bases, and 16 bases lay in between. This CDR3 contains 14 residues. The CDR3: CASSQDPAPNEQYF. In nucleotides, the CDR3 is TGCGCCAGCAGCCAAGATCCCGCGCCCAATGAGCAGTACTTC.

This clonotype has only one observation. The rearrangement links TRBV18 to TRBJ2-7, with 8 nucleotides matching TRBD1. From germline, CDR1 is KGHSH and CDR2 LQKENI. Trimming took 3 bases from V and 3 from J; bases not matched to a gene: 10. The CDR3 has 16 residues. The CDR3 protein is CASSPLGLTGDYEQYF. The CDR3 DNA reads as TGTGCCAGCTCACCCCTCGGACTGACAGGGGACTACGAGCAGTACTTC.

This chain connects TRBV4-1 to TRBJ1-1; D is ambiguous. The CDR3 contains 15 residues. V shed 0 bases and J shed 3 bases, with 11 bases lying between them. Germline CDR1 MGHRA, CDR2 YSYEKL. The DNA for the CDR3 is TGCGCCAGCAGCCAAGATGAGGCAGTTTACACTGAAGCTTTCTTT. Its protein is CASSQDEAVYTEAFF.

Points on this clonotype: Its ends do not fully match the called genes, so a read error is possible. V is TRBV12-3 or TRBV12-4 and J is TRBJ2-1, with TRBD1 matching over 8 bases. The CDR3 has 15 residues. The DNA for the CDR3 is TGTGCCAGCAGCCGACAGGGGCTCTCCTACGATGAGCAGTTCTTC. This codes for CASSRQGLSYDEQFF.

The rearrangement joins TRBV21-1 to TRBJ2-6; the table's TRBD1 call for D was not verified on the DNA. TRBV21-1 is a pseudogene. The CDR3 covers 19 residues. The CDR3 DNA sequence: TGTGCCAGCAGCATCCGTGAGGGACAAGGCCCCTCTGGGGCCAACGTCCTGACTTTC. This encodes CASSIREGQGPSGANVLTF.

In this sample, this clonotype turned up a few times. This chain connects TRBV7-2 to TRBJ1-2; D gene uncertain. The CDR3 length is 10 residues. Trimming took 8 bases from V and 8 from J, leaving 9 bases between them. CDR1 and CDR2 (germline): SGHTA, FQGNSA. CDR3 in amino acids: CASGDGGYTF. The CDR3 DNA reads TGTGCCAGCGGGGATGGGGGCTACACCTTC.

This clonotype showed up many times. The chain uses TRBV25-1 and TRBJ1-5, with a tentative D call TRBD1 (5 bases). The CDR3 has 14 amino acids. Deletions cut 3 bases from V and 9 bases from J, with 15 bases between. Germline values: CDR1 MGHDK, CDR2 SYGVNS. Written as DNA, the CDR3 is TGTGCCAGCAGTGATACAGGCGGCTTCGGGCCCCAGCATTTT. This encodes CASSDTGGFGPQHF.

In this sample, this clonotype turned up a few times. The rearrangement joins TRBV7-8 to TRBJ2-7; D gene unclear. Deletions cut 5 bases from V and 3 bases from J, with 11 bases between. Germline CDR1 is SGHVS and CDR2 is FQNEAQ. This CDR3 has 13 amino acids. The CDR3 protein is CASSAYGFYEQYF. The DNA of the CDR3 is TGTGCCAGCAGCGCCTACGGATTCTACGAGCAGTACTTC.